This TCR beta chain originates from a study of cytomegalovirus exposure and HLA in healthy donors. V shed 0 bases, J shed 0 bases, and the junction held 4 bases outside the gene matches. In germline, CDR1 is SGHRS, CDR2 YFSETQ. The CDR3 runs to 17 residues. Regarding the study as a whole: In vitro assays verified that a few CMV-associated chains recognized CMV antigens specifically.

The primer mix had 60 Vbeta and 13 Jbeta primers. Sequencing used immunoSEQ multiplex PCR; TCRdb keeps in-frame clones, though not all of them. Here the sample spans about 150,000 clones, approximately 74% being singletons. In regard to this clone: Its matching antigen is unknown.

Sequenced: PBMCs. The sequence derives from a man younger than 30 in good health and CMV-seronegative. V usage is TRBV5-1 and J usage is TRBJ2-2; TRBD1 matches 8 bases. DNA of the CDR3: TGCGCCAGCAGCTTGGTTGCAGGGGGCTCGAACACCGGGGAGCTGTTTTTT. It is translated as CASSLVAGGSNTGELFF.